This T cell receptor beta chain emerged from a study of vaccination and CD4 T cells after COVID-19. Study in general: Four females and six males made up the convalescents, two of whom were Hispanic. Study-wide results and limits: Convalescent patients gained a median about 90% of their reactive clones only post-vaccination.

Worth noting for this clonotype: The antigen remains unidentified.

The Oncomine TCR Beta short-read assay was applied to DNA of cultured CD4+ T cells. TCRdb reprocessed the PCR reads with MiXCR, giving one entry per CDR3 protein. The sample contains roughly 11,000 distinct CDR3 sequences, about two thirds of which appear only once. Treatment specified: roughly 11-day PBMC culture with coronavirus spike peptide pools or control peptides (ViraFEST assay). Positive PCR tests came between March and December 2020, ahead of the US Alpha, Beta and Delta variants. There are 13 residues in the CDR3. V lost 4 bases, J lost 2 bases, and 7 bases lay in between. The germline CDR1 and CDR2 sequences are KGHDR and SFDVKD.

The sequencing input was CD4+ T cells from blood, cultured in vitro. This receptor was identified in a human donor who had recovered from COVID-19. V gene TRBV24-1 combines with J gene TRBJ2-5, with D perhaps TRBD2 (5 bases). CDR3 sequence: CATSDGGQETQYF. CDR3 coding DNA: TGTGCCACCAGTGACGGAGGACAAGAGACCCAGTACTTC.